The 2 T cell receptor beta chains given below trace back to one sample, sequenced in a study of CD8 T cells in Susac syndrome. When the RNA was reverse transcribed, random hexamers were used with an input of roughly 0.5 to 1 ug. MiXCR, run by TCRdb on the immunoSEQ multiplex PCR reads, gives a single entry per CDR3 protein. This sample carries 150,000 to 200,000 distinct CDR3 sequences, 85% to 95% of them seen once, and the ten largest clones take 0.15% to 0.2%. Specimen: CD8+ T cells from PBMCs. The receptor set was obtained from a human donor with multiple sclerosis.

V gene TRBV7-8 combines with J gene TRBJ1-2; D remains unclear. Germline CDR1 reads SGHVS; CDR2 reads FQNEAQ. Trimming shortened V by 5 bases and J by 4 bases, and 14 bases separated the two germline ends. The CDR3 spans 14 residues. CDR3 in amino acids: CASSLQGPVYGYTF. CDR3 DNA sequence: TGTGCCAGCAGCCTTCAAGGGCCAGTCTATGGCTACACCTTC.

The CDR3 DNA reads as TGCGCCAGCATGCCGACAGGGGGTGTCACAGATACGCAGTATTTT. Protein product: CASMPTGGVTDTQYF. The rearrangement joins TRBV10-2 to TRBJ2-3; 9 bases line up with TRBD1. Losses at the gene ends were 7 bases for V and 2 bases for J; bases not matched to a gene: 7. Germline assignment: CDR1 WSHSY and CDR2 SAAADI. The CDR3 is made up of 15 amino acids.